A selection of T cell receptor beta chains follows, all from one sample in a study of T cells in Graves' hyperthyroidism and ophthalmopathy. TCRdb passed the multiplex PCR reads through MiXCR, listing each CDR3 protein once. This sample has about 720,000 distinct CDR3 sequences; 15% to 20% occur once, and the top ten carry approximately 8.4%. Material: blood. These receptors were taken from a young man with Graves' hyperthyroidism. CDR3s include the opening cysteine and the closing phenylalanine or tryptophan. A D gene is named only where the DNA matches it firmly. The size of a clone is reported for some rows only, either as once, few or many, or as a class for expanded clones.

size,D,J,V,CDR3,DNA
many,NA,TRBJ2-5,TRBV6-1,CASSSPGETQYF,TGTGCCAGCAGTTCCCCGGGAGAGACCCAGTACTTC
few,TRBD1,TRBJ2-7,TRBV29-1,CSVEDGTADEQYF,TGCAGCGTTGAAGATGGGACAGCGGACGAGCAGTACTTC
many,TRBD1,TRBJ2-7,TRBV30,CAWKWTGSYEQYF,TGTGCCTGGAAGTGGACAGGAAGCTACGAGCAGTACTTC
NA,TRBD2,TRBJ2-2,TRBV2,CASNLLAGATGELFF,TGTGCCAGCAATCTACTAGCGGGAGCCACCGGGGAGCTGTTTTTT
many,NA,TRBJ1-2,TRBV28,CASSGGAGGYTF,TGTGCCAGCAGCGGGGGCGCGGGCGGCTACACCTTC
many,NA,TRBJ1-5,TRBV20-1,CSARRVTGNQPQHF,TGCAGTGCTAGAAGGGTTACTGGCAATCAGCCCCAGCATTTT
many,TRBD1,TRBJ2-7,TRBV6-1,CASSEAGTVYEQYF,TGTGCCAGCAGTGAAGCTGGGACAGTCTACGAGCAGTACTTC
NA,TRBD2,TRBJ2-2,TRBV2,CASSLAGVPGELFF,TGTGCCAGCAGTTTAGCGGGAGTTCCCGGGGAGCTGTTTTTT
many,NA,TRBJ1-1,TRBV6-1,CASSEPNPTNTEAFF,TGTGCCAGCAGTGAACCCAACCCAACGAACACTGAAGCTTTCTTT
many,TRBD2,TRBJ2-1,TRBV20-1,CSPFPGLAGGPRYNEQFF,TGCAGTCCTTTCCCGGGACTAGCGGGAGGGCCGCGTTACAATGAGCAGTTCTTC
many,TRBD1,TRBJ2-7,TRBV6-2/TRBV6-3,CASSYPGQGVQEQYF,TGTGCCAGCAGTTACCCAGGACAGGGTGTGCAGGAGCAGTACTTC
NA,TRBD2,TRBJ2-5,TRBV6-5,CASSYLAVMTQETQYF,TGTGCCAGCAGTTATCTAGCGGTGATGACCCAAGAGACCCAGTACTTC
few,TRBD1,TRBJ1-2,TRBV10-3,CAIQGQSINYGYTF,TGTGCCATCCAGGGACAGTCCATAAACTATGGCTACACCTTC
few,NA,TRBJ1-6,TRBV30,CAWSSRLSSYNSPLHF,TGTGCCTGGAGCTCGAGATTGAGCTCCTATAATTCACCCCTCCACTTT
many,TRBD1,TRBJ1-2,TRBV18,CASSRGQANGYTF,TGTGCCAGCTCGCGTGGACAGGCTAACGGCTACACCTTC
NA,NA,TRBJ1-2,TRBV20-1,CSARFAVNGYTF,TGCAGTGCTAGATTCGCAGTAAATGGCTACACCTTC
many,NA,TRBJ1-3,TRBV2,CASSITGNTIYF,TGTGCCAGCAGTATAACTGGAAACACCATATATTTT
NA,TRBD2,TRBJ2-3,TRBV28,CASNPGGGRAADTQYF,TGTGCCAGCAACCCTGGGGGCGGGAGGGCGGCAGATACGCAGTATTTT
NA,TRBD1,TRBJ2-7,TRBV28,CATRGTGSYEQYF,TGTGCCACCCGCGGGACAGGGTCCTACGAGCAGTACTTC
many,NA,TRBJ2-7,TRBV20-1,CSAAWRDQTRFYEQYF,TGCAGTGCTGCTTGGCGGGACCAGACCCGCTTCTACGAGCAGTACTTC
many,NA,TRBJ2-1,TRBV2,CASRVQGSYNEQFF,TGTGCCAGCAGGGTACAGGGTAGCTACAATGAGCAGTTCTTC
NA,NA,TRBJ1-2,TRBV25-1,CASSVGHGANYGYTF,TGTGCCAGCAGTGTGGGGCACGGAGCTAACTATGGCTACACCTTC
NA,TRBD2,TRBJ2-3,TRBV2,CASSEFFGGVDTDTQYF,TGTGCCAGCAGTGAATTCTTCGGGGGGGTCGACACAGATACGCAGTATTTT
NA,TRBD1,TRBJ1-2,TRBV20-1,CSASDPDRGPFYGYTF,TGCAGTGCTAGTGACCCAGACAGGGGGCCTTTCTATGGCTACACCTTC
NA,TRBD1,TRBJ1-5,TRBV19,CASSPRDRLKRGQPQHF,TGTGCCAGTAGTCCCCGGGACAGGTTAAAACGCGGACAGCCCCAGCATTTT
few,NA,TRBJ1-2,TRBV3-1,CASSQGRGQSYGYTF,TGTGCCAGCAGCCAAGGCCGGGGGCAAAGCTATGGCTACACCTTC
NA,NA,TRBJ2-1,TRBV5-1,CATKTGGNEQFF,TGCGCCACCAAGACTGGCGGGAATGAGCAGTTCTTC
many,NA,TRBJ2-7,TRBV12-3/TRBV12-4,CASSAIWGAGYEQYF,TGTGCCAGCAGTGCTATTTGGGGGGCTGGCTACGAGCAGTACTTC
many,TRBD2,TRBJ2-5,TRBV28,CASSPGTSGRAEETQYF,TGTGCCAGCAGTCCCGGGACTAGCGGGAGGGCGGAAGAGACCCAGTACTTC
many,TRBD1,TRBJ2-7,TRBV12-3/TRBV12-4,CASSFWTGRFSYEQYF,TGTGCCAGCAGTTTCTGGACAGGCCGCTTCTCCTACGAGCAGTACTTC
many,NA,TRBJ2-3,TRBV11-2,CASSPIQDTQYF,TGTGCCAGCAGCCCCATTCAAGATACGCAGTATTTT
NA,NA,TRBJ1-1,TRBV7-2,CASSLMAQNTEAFF,TGTGCCAGCAGCCTCATGGCACAAAACACTGAAGCTTTCTTT
many,NA,TRBJ2-5,TRBV7-3,CASSLSSRAQETQYF,TGTGCCAGCAGCTTAAGTTCGAGGGCCCAAGAGACCCAGTACTTC
NA,TRBD2,TRBJ2-7,TRBV6-2/TRBV6-3,CASLSGSSYEQYF,TGTGCCAGCCTTAGCGGGAGCTCCTACGAGCAGTACTTC
many,NA,TRBJ2-2,TRBV2,CASRRGNTGELFF,TGTGCCAGCCGCAGGGGGAACACCGGGGAGCTGTTTTTT
many,NA,TRBJ2-6,TRBV7-9,CASRYRDSGANVLTF,TGTGCCAGCAGATACAGGGATTCTGGGGCCAACGTCCTGACTTTC
many,TRBD2,TRBJ2-7,TRBV7-6,CASSSRPGREWDEQYF,TGTGCCAGCAGCTCGCGGCCGGGGCGGGAGTGGGACGAGCAGTACTTC
few,NA,TRBJ2-1,TRBV7-2,CASSSLSVHNEQFF,TGTGCCAGCAGCTCACTATCCGTCCACAATGAGCAGTTCTTC
NA,NA,TRBJ1-3,TRBV18,CASSPYQQGSGNTIYF,TGTGCCAGCTCACCATATCAACAGGGATCTGGAAACACCATATATTTT
many,NA,TRBJ2-5,TRBV5-1,CASSLGQGGETQYF,TGTGCCAGCAGTTTAGGCCAGGGCGGGGAGACCCAGTACTTC
many,NA,TRBJ1-1,TRBV29-1,CSVGLSSSEAFF,TGCAGCGTTGGCCTCTCAAGCTCTGAAGCTTTCTTT
many,TRBD1,TRBJ2-7,TRBV6-1,CASSLTGTGRFEQYF,TGTGCCAGCAGTCTCACCGGGACAGGGAGGTTCGAGCAGTACTTC
NA,NA,TRBJ2-7,TRBV20-1,CSARGEGGYEQYF,TGCAGTGCTAGAGGAGAGGGGGGGTACGAGCAGTACTTC
few,NA,TRBJ2-7,TRBV5-5,CASSWGMSLSYEQYF,TGTGCCAGCAGCTGGGGCATGAGCCTCTCCTACGAGCAGTACTTC
once,NA,TRBJ1-1,TRBV4-3,CASSPTGLMNTEAFF,TGCGCCAGCAGCCCTACTGGACTCATGAACACTGAAGCTTTCTTT
NA,NA,TRBJ2-1,TRBV6-4,CAILERCDEQFF,TGTGCCATCCTTGAAAGATGCGATGAGCAGTTCTTC
many,NA,TRBJ1-1,TRBV6-2/TRBV6-3,CASSQNGVNTEAFF,TGTGCCAGCAGTCAAAACGGGGTGAACACTGAAGCTTTCTTT
few,TRBD1,TRBJ1-2,TRBV6-5,CASSYRQGPYGYTF,TGTGCCAGCAGTTACCGACAGGGACCCTATGGCTACACCTTC
few,NA,TRBJ2-7,TRBV20-1,CSAALREQYF,TGCAGTGCTGCCCTTAGGGAGCAGTACTTC
NA,NA,TRBJ2-7,TRBV20-1,CRAPGTEDHEQYF,TGCAGGGCCCCCGGGACGGAAGACCACGAGCAGTACTTC
few,TRBD2,TRBJ2-1,TRBV20-1,CSATTSGRGFF,TGCAGTGCTACGACTAGCGGGAGGGGGTTCTTC
few,NA,TRBJ2-3,TRBV5-8,CASSPRRTGSDTQYF,TGTGCCAGCAGCCCCCGGAGGACTGGGAGCGATACGCAGTATTTT